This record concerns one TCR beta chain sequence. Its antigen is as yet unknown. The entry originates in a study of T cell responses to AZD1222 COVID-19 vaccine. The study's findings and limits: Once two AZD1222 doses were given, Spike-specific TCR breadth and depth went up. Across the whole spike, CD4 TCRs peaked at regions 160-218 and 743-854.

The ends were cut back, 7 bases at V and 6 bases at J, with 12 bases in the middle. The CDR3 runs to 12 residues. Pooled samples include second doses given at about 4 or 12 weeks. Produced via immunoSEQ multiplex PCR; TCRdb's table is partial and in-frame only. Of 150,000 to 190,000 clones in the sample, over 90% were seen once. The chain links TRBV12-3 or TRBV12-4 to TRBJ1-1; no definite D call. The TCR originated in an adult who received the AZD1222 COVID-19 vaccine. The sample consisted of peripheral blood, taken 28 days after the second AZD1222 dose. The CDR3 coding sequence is TGTGCCAGCAAAGGGATGGAAGCTGAAGCTTTCTTT. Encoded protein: CASKGMEAEAFF.